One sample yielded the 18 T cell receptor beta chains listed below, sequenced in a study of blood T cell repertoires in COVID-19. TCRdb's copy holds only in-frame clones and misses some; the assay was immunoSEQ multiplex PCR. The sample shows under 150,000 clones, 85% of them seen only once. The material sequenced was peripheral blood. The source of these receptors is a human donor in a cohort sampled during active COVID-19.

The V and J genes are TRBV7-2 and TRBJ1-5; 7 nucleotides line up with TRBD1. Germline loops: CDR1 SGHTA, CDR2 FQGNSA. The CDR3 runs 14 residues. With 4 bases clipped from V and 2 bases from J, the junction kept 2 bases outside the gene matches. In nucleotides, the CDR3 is TGTGCCAGCAGCTCTGGGACAGGCAATCAGCCCCAGCATTTT. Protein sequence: CASSSGTGNQPQHF.

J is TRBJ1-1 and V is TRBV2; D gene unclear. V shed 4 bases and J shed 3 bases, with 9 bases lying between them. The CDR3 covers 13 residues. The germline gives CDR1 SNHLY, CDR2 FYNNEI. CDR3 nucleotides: TGTGCCAGCAGTGTGGTGGAGGACACTGAAGCTTTCTTT. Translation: CASSVVEDTEAFF.

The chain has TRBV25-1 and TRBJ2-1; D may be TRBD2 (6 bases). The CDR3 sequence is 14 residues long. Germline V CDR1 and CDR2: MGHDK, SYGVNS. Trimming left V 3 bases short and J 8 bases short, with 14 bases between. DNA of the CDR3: TGTGCCAGCAGTGATCGTACTAGCTTCGATGAGCAGTTCTTC. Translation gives CASSDRTSFDEQFF.

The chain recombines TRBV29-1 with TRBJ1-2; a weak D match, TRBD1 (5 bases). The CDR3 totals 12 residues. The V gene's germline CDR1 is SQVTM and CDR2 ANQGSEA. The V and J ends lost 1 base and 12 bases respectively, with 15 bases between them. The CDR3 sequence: CSVEGAGQGHTF. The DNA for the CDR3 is TGCAGCGTTGAAGGAGCTGGGCAGGGCCACACCTTC.

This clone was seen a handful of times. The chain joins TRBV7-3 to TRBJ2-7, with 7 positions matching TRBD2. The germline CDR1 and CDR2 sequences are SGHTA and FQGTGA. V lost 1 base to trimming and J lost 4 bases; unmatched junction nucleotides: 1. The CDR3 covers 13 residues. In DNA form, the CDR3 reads TGTGCCAGCAGCTTAAGGGGGGGTTACGAGCAGTACTTC. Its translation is CASSLRGGYEQYF.

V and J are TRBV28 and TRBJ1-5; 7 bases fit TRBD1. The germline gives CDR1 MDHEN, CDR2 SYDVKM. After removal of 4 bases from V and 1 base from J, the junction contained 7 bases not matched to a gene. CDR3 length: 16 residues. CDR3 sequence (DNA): TGTGCCAGCAGTTCCCTTAAGGGACAGAGCAATCAGCCCCAGCATTTT. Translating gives CASSSLKGQSNQPQHF.

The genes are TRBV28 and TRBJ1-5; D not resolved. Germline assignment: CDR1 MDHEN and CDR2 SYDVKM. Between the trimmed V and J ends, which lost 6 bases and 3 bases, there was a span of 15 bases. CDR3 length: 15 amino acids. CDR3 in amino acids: CASSLLALANQPQHF. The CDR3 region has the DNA TGTGCCAGCAGCCTCCTGGCCCTAGCCAATCAGCCCCAGCATTTT.

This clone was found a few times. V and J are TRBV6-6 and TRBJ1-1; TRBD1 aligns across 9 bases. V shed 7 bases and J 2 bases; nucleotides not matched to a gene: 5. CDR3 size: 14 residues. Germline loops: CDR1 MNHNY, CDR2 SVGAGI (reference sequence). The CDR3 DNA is TGTGCCAGCATGGAACAGGGGGCTAACACTGAAGCTTTCTTT. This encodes CASMEQGANTEAFF.

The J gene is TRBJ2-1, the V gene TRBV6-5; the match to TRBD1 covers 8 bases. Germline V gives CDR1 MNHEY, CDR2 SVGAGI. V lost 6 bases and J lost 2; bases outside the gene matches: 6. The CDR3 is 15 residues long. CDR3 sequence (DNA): TGTGCCAGCAGGCTGACAGGGGCGGCCTACAATGAGCAGTTCTTC. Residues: CASRLTGAAYNEQFF.

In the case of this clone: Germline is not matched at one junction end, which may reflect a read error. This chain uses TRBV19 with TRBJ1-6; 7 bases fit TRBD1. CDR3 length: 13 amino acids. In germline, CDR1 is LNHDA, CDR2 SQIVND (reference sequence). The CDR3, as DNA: TGTGCCAGTAGTATGAGGGGGAACCCGGACAGGAACTTT. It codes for CASSMRGNPDRNF. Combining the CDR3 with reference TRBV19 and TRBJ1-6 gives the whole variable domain DGGITQSPKYLFRKEGQNVTLSCEQNLNHDAMYWYRQDPGQGLRLIYYSQIVNDFQKGDIAEGYSVSREKKESFPLTVTSAQKNPTAFYLCASSMRGNPDRNFGNGTRLTVT.

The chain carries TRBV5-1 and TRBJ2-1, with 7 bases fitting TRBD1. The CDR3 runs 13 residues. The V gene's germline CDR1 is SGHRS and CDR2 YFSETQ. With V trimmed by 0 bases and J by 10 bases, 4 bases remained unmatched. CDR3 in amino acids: CASSLAGQREQFF. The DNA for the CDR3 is TGCGCCAGCAGCTTGGCGGGACAGAGAGAGCAGTTCTTC.

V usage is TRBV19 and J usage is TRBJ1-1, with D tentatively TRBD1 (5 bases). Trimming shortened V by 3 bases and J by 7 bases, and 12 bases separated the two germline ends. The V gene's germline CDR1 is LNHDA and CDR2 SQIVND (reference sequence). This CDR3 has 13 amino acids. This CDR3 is CASSIQLQGEAFF. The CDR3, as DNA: TGTGCCAGTAGTATCCAACTCCAGGGTGAAGCTTTCTTT.

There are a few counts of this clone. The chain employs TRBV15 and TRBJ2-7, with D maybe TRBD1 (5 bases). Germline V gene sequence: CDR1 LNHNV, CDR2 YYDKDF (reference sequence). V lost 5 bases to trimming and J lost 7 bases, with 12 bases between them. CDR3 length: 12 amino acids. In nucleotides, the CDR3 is TGTGCCACCAGCCCCTTTTCAGGGGAGCAGTACTTC. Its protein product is CATSPFSGEQYF.

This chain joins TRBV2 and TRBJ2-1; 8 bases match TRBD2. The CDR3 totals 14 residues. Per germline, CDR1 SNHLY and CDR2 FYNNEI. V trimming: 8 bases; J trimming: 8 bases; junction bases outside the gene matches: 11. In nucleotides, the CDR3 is TGTGCCAGCGGACAGCGGGGGTGGGGTGATGAGCAGTTCTTC. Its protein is CASGQRGWGDEQFF. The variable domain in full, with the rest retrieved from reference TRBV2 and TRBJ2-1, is EPEVTQTPSHQVTQMGQEVILRCVPISNHLYFYWYRQILGQKVEFLVSFYNNEISEKSEIFDDQFSVERPDGSNFTLKIRSTKLEDSAMYFCASGQRGWGDEQFFGPGTRLTVL.

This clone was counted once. The CDR3, as DNA: TGTGCCAGCAGTCTGGACAGGGTGGGAGGCTACACCTTC. It translates to CASSLDRVGGYTF. V and J are TRBV6-2 or TRBV6-3 and TRBJ1-2; 8 bases align to TRBD1. V lost 5 bases to trimming and J lost 8 bases; unmatched junction nucleotides: 7. There are 13 residues in the CDR3. The germline V gene has CDR1 MNHEY and CDR2 SVGEGT.

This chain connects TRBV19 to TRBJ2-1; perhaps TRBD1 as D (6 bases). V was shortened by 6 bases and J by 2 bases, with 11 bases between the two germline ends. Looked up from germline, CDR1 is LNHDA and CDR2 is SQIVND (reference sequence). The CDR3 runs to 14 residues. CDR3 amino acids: CASRDSETYNEQFF. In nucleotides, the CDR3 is TGTGCCAGTAGGGACAGCGAAACCTACAATGAGCAGTTCTTC.

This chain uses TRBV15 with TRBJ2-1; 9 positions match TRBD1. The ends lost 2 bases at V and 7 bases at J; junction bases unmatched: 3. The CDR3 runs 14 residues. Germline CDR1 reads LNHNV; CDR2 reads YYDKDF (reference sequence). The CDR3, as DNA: TGTGCCACCAGCAGAAACAGGGGGCTGAATGAGCAGTTCTTC. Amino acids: CATSRNRGLNEQFF.

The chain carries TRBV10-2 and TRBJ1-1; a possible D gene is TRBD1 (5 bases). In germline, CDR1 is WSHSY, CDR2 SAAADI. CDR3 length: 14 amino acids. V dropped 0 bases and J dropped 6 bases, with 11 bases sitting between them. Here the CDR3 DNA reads TGCGCCAGCAGTGAGTCGGGGGGACGGGCTGAAGCTTTCTTT. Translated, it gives CASSESGGRAEAFF.